This T cell receptor (beta chain) was captured by sequencing in a study of molecular identifiers for immune sequencing clone quantification. Turning to the study itself: Five portions were made in replicates from RNA of 20,000 or 100,000 naive CD8 cells, and four underwent sequencing. Notes on the study in general: Beyond 20 RNA copies, clones held over 97% of effector molecules, compared with under 1% in naive cells. One cell's worth of spiked Jurkat TCR RNA was reportedly detectable among about 930,000 naive cells.

TCRdb used MiXCR to reprocess the PCR reads, holding one entry per CDR3 protein. The sample lists about 640,000 distinct CDR3 sequences, 20% seen once, with roughly 0.85% in the top ten. Naive CD8 sequencing libraries were generated from approximately 20,000 to 1,000,000 sorted cells, with 10%, 30% or 50% RNA as input. Germline CDR1 is LNHDA and CDR2 is SQIVND (reference sequence). CDR3 length equals 14 residues. Trimming cost V 5 bases and J 1 base, with 12 bases left between them. This clonotype was recorded at least ten times. Its antigen is still unknown. The chain is built from TRBV19 and TRBJ2-7; TRBD2 is a possible D gene (6 bases). Sequenced material: naive CD8+ T cells from blood, with Jurkat cell RNA spiked in. As to subset: FACS-sorted CD8+CD4-CCR7+CD45RA+ naive T cells. The TCR comes from a human donor in good health. Some libraries in this study had Jurkat cell RNA spiked in. The chain's CDR3 is CASSWRGRSYEQYF. CDR3 nucleotide sequence: TGTGCCAGTAGTTGGCGGGGAAGGTCCTACGAGCAGTACTTC.